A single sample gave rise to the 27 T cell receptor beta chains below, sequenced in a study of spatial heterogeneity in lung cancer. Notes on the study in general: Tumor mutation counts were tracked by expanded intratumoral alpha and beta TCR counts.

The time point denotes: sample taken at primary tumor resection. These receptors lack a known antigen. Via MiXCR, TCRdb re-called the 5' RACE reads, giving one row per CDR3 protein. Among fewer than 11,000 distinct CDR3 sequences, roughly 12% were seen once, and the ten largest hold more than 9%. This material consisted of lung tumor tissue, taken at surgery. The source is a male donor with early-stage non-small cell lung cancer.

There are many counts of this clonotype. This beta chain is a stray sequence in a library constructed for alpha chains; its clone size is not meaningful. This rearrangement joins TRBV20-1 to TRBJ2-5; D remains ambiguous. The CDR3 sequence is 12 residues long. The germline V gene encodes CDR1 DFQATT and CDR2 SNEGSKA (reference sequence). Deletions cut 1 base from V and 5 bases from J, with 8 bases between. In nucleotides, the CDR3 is TGCAGTGCTAGAGGGGGTTGGGAGACCCAGTACTTC. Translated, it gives CSARGGWETQYF.

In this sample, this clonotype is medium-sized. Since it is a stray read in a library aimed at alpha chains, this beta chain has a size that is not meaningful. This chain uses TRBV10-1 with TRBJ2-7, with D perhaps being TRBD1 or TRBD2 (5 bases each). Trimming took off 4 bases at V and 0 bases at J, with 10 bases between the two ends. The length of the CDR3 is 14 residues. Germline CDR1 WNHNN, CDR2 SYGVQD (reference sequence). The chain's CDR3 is CASSGAGSSYEQYF. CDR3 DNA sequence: TGCGCCAGCAGTGGAGCAGGGAGCTCCTACGAGCAGTACTTC.

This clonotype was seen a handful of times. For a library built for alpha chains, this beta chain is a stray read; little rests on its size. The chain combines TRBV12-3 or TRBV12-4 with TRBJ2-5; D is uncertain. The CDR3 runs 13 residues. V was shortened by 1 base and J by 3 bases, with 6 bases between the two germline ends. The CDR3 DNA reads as TGTGCCAGCAGTTTAGGACTTGAAGAGACCCAGTACTTC. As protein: CASSLGLEETQYF.

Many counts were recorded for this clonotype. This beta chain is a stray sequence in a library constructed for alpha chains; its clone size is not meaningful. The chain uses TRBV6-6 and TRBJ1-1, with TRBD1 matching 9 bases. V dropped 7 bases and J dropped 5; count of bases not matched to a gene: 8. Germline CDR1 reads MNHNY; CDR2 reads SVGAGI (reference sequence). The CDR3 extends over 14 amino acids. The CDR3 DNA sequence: TGTGCCAGCACATTCAACAGGGGGCTGACTGAAGCTTTCTTT. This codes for CASTFNRGLTEAFF.

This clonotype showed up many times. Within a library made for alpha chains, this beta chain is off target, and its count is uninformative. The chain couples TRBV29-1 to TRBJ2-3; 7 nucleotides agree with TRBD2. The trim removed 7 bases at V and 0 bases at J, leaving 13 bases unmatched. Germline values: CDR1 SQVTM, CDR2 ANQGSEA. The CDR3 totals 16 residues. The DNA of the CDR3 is TGCAGCGCGGTTGGGGCTAGCGGCTCTAGCACAGATACGCAGTATTTT. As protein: CSAVGASGSSTDTQYF.

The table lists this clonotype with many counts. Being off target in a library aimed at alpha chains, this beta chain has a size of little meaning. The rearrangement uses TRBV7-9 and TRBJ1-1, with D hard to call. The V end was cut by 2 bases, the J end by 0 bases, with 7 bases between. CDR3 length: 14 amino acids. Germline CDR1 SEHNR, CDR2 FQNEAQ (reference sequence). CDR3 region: CASSLLGMNTEAFF. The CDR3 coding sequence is TGTGCCAGCAGCTTACTTGGCATGAACACTGAAGCTTTCTTT.

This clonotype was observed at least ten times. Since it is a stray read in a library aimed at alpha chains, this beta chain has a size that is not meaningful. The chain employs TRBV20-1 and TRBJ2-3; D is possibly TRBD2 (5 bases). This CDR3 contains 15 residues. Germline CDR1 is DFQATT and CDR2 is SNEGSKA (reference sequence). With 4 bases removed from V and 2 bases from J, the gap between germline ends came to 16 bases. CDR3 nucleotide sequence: TGCAGTGCTATCCGGACTCAATTTCTCACAGATACGCAGTATTTT. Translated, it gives CSAIRTQFLTDTQYF.

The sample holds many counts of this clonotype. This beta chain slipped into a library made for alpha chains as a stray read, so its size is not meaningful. CDR3 protein: CASSTDGEETQYF. The CDR3 bases are TGTGCCAGTAGTACGGACGGGGAGGAGACGCAGTATTTT. The gene calls are TRBV19 and TRBJ2-3, with D perhaps matching TRBD2 (6 bases). Looked up from germline, CDR1 is LNHDA and CDR2 is SQIVND (reference sequence). The CDR3 is 13 amino acids. Trimming removed 4 bases from V and 9 bases from J, with 14 bases in between.

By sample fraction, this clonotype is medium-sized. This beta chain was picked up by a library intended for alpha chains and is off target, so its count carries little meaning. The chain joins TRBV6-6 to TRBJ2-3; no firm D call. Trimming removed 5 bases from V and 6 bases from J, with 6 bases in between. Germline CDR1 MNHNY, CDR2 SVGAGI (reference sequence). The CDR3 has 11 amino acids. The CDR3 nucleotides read TGTGCCAGCAGTCCCTCGGATACGCAGTATTTT. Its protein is CASSPSDTQYF.

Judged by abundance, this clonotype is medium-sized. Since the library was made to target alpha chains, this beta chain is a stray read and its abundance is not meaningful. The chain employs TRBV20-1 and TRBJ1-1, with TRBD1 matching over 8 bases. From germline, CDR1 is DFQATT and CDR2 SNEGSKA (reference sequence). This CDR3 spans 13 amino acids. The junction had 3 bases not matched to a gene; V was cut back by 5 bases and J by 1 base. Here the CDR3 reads CSARTGWNTEAFF. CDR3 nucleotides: TGCAGTGCTCGGACAGGGTGGAACACTGAAGCTTTCTTT.

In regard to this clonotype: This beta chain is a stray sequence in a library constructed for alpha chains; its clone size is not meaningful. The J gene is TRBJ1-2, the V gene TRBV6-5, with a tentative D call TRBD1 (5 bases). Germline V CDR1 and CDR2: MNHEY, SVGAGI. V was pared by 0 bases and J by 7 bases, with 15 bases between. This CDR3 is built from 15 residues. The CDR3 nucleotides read TGTGCCAGCAGTTACTCGAGGACAACTAGTTTTGGCTACACCTTC. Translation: CASSYSRTTSFGYTF.

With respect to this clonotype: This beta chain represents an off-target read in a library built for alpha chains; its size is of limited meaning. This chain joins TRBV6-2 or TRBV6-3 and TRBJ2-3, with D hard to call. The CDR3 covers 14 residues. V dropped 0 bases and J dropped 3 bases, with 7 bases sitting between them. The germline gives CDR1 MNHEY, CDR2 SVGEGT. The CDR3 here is CASSYSSRTDTQYF. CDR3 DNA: TGTGCCAGCAGTTACTCTAGCCGAACAGATACGCAGTATTTT.

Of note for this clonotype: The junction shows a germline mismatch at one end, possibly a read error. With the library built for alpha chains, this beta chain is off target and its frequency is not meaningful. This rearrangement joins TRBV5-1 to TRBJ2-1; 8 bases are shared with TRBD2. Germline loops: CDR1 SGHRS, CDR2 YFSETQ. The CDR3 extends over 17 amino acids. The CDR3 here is CAGSLAKAGGPYNEQFF. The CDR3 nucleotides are TGCGCCGGCAGCTTGGCCAAGGCGGGAGGCCCCTACAATGAGCAGTTCTTC.

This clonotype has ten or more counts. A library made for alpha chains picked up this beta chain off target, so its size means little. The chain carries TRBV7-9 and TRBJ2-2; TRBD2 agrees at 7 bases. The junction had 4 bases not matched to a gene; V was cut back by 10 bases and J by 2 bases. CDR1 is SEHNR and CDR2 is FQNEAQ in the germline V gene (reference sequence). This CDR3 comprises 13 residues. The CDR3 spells CANSGGNTGELFF. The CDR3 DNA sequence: TGTGCCAATTCGGGGGGAAACACCGGGGAGCTGTTTTTT.

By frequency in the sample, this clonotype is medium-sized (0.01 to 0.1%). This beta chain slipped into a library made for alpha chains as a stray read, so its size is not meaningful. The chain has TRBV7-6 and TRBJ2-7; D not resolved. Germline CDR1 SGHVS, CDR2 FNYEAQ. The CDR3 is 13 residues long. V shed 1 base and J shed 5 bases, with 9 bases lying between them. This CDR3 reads CASSLGTRNEQYF. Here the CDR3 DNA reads TGTGCCAGCAGCTTAGGTACGCGGAACGAGCAGTACTTC.

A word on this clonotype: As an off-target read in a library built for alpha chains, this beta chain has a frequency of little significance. The CDR3 DNA is TGTGCCAGCAGTTACTCTGGGGGCTACTCTGGAAACACCATATATTTT. Translation gives CASSYSGGYSGNTIYF. This rearrangement joins TRBV6-5 to TRBJ1-3; tentative D call: TRBD1 (6 bases). The CDR3 is 16 amino acids. The V gene's germline CDR1 is MNHEY and CDR2 SVGAGI. V dropped 0 bases and J dropped 0 bases, with 9 bases sitting between them.

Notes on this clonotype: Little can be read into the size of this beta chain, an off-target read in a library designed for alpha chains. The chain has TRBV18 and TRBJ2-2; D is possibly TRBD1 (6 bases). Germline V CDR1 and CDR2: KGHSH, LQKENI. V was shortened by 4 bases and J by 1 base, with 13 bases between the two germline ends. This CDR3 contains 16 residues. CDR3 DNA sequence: TGTGCCAGCTCACACGGACAGATCCTGAACACCGGGGAGCTGTTTTTT. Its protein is CASSHGQILNTGELFF.

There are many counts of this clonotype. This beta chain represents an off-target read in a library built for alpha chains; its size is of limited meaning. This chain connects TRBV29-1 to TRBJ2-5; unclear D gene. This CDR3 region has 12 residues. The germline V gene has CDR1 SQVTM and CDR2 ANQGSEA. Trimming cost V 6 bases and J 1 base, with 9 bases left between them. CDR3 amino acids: CSVFKGQETQYF. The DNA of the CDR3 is TGCAGCGTCTTTAAGGGCCAAGAGACCCAGTACTTC.

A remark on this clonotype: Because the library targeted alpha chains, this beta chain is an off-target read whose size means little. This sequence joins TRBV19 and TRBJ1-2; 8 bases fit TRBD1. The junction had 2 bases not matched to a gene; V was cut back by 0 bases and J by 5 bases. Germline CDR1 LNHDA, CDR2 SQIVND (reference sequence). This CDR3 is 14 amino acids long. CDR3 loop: CASSIEDRGYGYTF. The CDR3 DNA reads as TGTGCCAGTAGTATAGAAGACAGGGGATATGGCTACACCTTC.

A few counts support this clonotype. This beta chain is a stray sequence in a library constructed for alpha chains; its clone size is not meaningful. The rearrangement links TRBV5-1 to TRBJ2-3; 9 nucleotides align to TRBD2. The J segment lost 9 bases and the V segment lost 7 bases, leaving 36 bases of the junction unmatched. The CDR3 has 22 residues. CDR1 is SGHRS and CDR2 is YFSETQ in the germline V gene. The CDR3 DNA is TGCGCCAGCCGCCCCACTAGCTATAGGTCCCTACCGGCTAGCGGGATTGAAGGGACGCAGTATTTT. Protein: CASRPTSYRSLPASGIEGTQYF.

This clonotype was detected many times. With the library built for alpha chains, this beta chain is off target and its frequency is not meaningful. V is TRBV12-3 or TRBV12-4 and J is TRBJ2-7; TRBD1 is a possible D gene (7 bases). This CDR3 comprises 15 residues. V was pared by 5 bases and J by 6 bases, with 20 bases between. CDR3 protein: CASSLNHGQEGEQYF. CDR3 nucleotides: TGTGCCAGCAGTCTTAACCATGGACAGGAGGGCGAGCAGTACTTC.

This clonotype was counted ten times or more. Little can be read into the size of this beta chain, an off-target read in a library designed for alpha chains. This CDR3 reads CASNTGTSGREQYF. The CDR3 nucleotides are TGCGCCAGCAATACCGGGACTAGCGGGAGGGAGCAGTACTTC. This chain joins TRBV5-1 and TRBJ2-7; TRBD2 aligns across 15 bases. The germline V gene has CDR1 SGHRS and CDR2 YFSETQ. With 6 bases clipped from V and 7 bases from J, the junction kept 5 bases outside the gene matches. This CDR3 is 14 amino acids long. The entire variable domain, with the rest obtained from reference TRBV5-1 and TRBJ2-7, is as follows: KAGVTQTPRYLIKTRGQQVTLSCSPISGHRSVSWYQQTPGQGLQFLFEYFSETQRNKGNFPGRFSGRQFSNSRSEMNVSTLELGDSALYLCASNTGTSGREQYFGPGTRLTVT.

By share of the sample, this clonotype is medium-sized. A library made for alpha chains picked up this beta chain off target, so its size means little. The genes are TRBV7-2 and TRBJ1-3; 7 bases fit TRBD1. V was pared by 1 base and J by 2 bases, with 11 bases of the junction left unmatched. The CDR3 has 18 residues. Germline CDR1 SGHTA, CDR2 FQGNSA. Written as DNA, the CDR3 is TGTGCCAGCAGCTTAGAGGTCAGGGGGGGAAGAGCTGGAAACACCATATATTTT. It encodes CASSLEVRGGRAGNTIYF.

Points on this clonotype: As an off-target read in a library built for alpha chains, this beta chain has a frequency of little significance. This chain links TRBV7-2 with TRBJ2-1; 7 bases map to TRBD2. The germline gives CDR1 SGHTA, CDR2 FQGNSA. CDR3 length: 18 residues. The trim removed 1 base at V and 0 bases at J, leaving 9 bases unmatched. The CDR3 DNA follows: TGTGCCAGCAGCTTAGTTCGCCTAGCGGAGCGCTCCTACAATGAGCAGTTCTTC. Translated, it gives CASSLVRLAERSYNEQFF.

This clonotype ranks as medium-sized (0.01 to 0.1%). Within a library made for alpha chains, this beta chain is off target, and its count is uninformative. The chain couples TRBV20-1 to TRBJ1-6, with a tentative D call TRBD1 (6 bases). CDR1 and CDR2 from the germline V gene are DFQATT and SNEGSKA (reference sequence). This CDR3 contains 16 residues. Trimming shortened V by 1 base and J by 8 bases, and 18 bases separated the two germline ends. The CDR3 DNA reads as TGCAGTGCTAGAGGAATAGATGGGGGGCCCGATTCACCCCTCCACTTT. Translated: CSARGIDGGPDSPLHF.

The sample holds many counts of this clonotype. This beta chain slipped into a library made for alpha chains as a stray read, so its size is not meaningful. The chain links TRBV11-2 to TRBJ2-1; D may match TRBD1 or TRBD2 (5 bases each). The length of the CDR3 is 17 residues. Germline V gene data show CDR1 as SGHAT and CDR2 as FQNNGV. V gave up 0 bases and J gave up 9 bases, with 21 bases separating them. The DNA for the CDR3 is TGTGCCAGCAGCTTAGAGAGAGGGACCGTCCTACCCAGTGAGCAGTTCTTC. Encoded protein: CASSLERGTVLPSEQFF.

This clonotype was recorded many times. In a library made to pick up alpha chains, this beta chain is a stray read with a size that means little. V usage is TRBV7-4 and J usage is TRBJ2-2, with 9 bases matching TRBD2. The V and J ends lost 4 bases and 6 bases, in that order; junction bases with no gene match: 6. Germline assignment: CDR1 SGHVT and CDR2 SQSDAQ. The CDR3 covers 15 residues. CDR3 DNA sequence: TGTGCCAGCAGCTCTGGACTAGCGCAGGCCGGGGAGCTGTTTTTT. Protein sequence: CASSSGLAQAGELFF. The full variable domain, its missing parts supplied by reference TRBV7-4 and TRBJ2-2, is GAGVSQSPRYKVAKRGRDVALRCDSISGHVTLYWYRQTLGQGSEVLTYSQSDAQRDKSGRPSGRFSAERPERSVSTLKIQRTEQGDSAVYLCASSSGLAQAGELFFGEGSRLTVL.